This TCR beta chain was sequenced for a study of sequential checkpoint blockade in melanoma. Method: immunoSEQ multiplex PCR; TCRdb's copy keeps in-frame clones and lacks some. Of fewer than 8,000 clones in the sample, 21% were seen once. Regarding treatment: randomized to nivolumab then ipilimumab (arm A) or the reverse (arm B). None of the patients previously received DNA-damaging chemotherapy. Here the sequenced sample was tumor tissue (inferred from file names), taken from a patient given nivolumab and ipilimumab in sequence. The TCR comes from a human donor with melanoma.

In DNA, the CDR3 is TGTGCCAGTAGTAGCACTCGGATGCAGGTCGGCGGTCAGCCCCAGCATTTT. Translated, it gives CASSSTRMQVGGQPQHF. The chain links TRBV19 to TRBJ1-5, with no clear D. This CDR3 is built from 17 residues. Between the trimmed V and J ends, which lost 4 bases and 6 bases, there was a span of 22 bases. Per the germline V gene, CDR1 is LNHDA and CDR2 is SQIVND (reference sequence).